This T cell receptor beta chain comes out of a study of CD8 T cells in ankylosing spondylitis listed by TCRdb under 2017. In terms of the full investigation: To find TCR variants linked to disease, the study profiled T cell receptor beta repertoires in ankylosing spondylitis patients and healthy donors. The full study cohort was made up of about two dozen ankylosing spondylitis patients and over 90 healthy donors. Samples of peripheral blood were taken, and for ankylosing spondylitis patients, synovial fluid was collected as well.

This clonotype was seen repeatedly, ten times or more. It lacks a known antigen. No much larger clone exists at a distance of one base, and base qualities are not known. The instrument was an Illumina HiSeq 2500. Quantitative 5'-RACE with molecular barcodes was used to prepare TCR beta libraries. The paper's data handling went like this. A new computational method based on a probabilistic model of VDJ rearrangement was used to identify disease-linked TCR variants. TCRdb took the public reads, trimmed them with fastp at Q25, ran MiXCR for clone calling and kept in-frame beta chains. Rows with a matching CDR3 protein are joined into one entry that keeps the most common DNA and genes. The V and J calls shown here were made by TCRdb, not taken from the authors' results. This sample lists approximately 340,000 distinct CDR3 sequences; roughly 14% were detected once. Jointly, the top ten make up about 1% of the sample.

Study-level results and caveats: Some TCR beta motif variants had previously been reported in synovial fluid and blood of reactive arthritis patients, which suggested common disease-initiation mechanisms. According to the report, matched synovial fluid samples from ankylosing spondylitis patients were significantly enriched for the disease-linked clones. The disease-linked clones had a CD8+ phenotype and were found at relatively low frequencies in peripheral blood. A TCR beta motif of about 8 highly homologous amino acid variants appeared characteristic of blood from ankylosing spondylitis patients.

The TCR comes from a male donor with ankylosing spondylitis or in good health (not recorded which). The sample consisted of blood, either unsorted or a sorted T cell fraction (not recorded which).

Read as DNA, the sequence is TGCAGCGTCGGGACAGGGAGTAACTATGGCTACACCTTC. Its translation reads: CSVGTGSNYGYTF. The V and J segments used are TRBV29-1 and TRBJ1-2; TRBD1 aligns with 9 central bases. V lost 6 bases and J lost 1 base, and the count of bases not matched to a germline gene is 3. Inclusive of the bounding cysteine and phenylalanine, the CDR3 is 13 residues long. The read is trimmed to its CDR3 DNA, 39 bases read in frame from base 1. Looking up the germline V gene yields CDR1 SQVTM and CDR2 ANQGSEA.